The sequence of this T cell receptor beta chain was determined in a study of regulatory T cells in long-lasting Graves disease. Whole-study results and caveats: Patients with persistent Graves' had lower TCR diversity than newly diagnosed patients. Persistent disease showed a preference for TRBV28, TRBJ1-2 and TRBJ2-5. Not thyroid tissue but only peripheral blood was studied.

Both iRepertoire HTBI primers and Arm-PCR of CDR3 regions were used to build the TCR beta libraries. From the multiplex PCR reads, TCRdb called clonotypes with MiXCR, one entry per CDR3 protein. The repertoire has hundreds of thousands of distinct CDR3 sequences, less than 25% of them found once; the top ten carry 7% to 9.5%. Germline trimming cut 0 bases from V and 1 base from J; bases unmatched to any gene: 8. CDR1 is LNHDA, CDR2 SQIVND, per germline (reference sequence). This CDR3 is built from 17 residues. This clonotype showed up just a few times. The antigen is not known. The time point denotes: persistent/refractory GD, antithyroid drugs over 5 years with positive TRAb. There was RNA extracted from PBMCs, and the TCR library was made from it.

Here the sequenced sample was peripheral blood mononuclear cells (PBMCs), taken when the disease was refractory, from a patient treated with antithyroid drugs. The TCR originated in a female donor with Graves disease. The chain is built from TRBV19 and TRBJ1-1, with TRBD1 matching over 7 bases. The CDR3 reads CASSIERGRSGNTEAFF. The CDR3, as DNA: TGTGCCAGTAGTATAGAAAGGGGGCGTTCGGGGAACACTGAAGCTTTCTTT.